Presented here are 5 T cell receptor beta chains from one specimen sequenced in a study of PD-1 blockade in classical Hodgkin lymphoma. The protocol was immunoSEQ multiplex PCR, while the TCRdb copy is restricted to in-frame clones and leaves out a portion. This sample has around 65,000 clones, with around 88% found just once. Each patient relapsed following autologous stem cell transplantation, and prior brentuximab vedotin exposure differed. The sequences come from peripheral blood mononuclear cells (PBMCs), collected at baseline. These receptors were obtained from a human donor with classical Hodgkin lymphoma.

The rearrangement uses TRBV4-2 and TRBJ2-3; D gene ambiguous. V dropped 0 bases and J dropped 5 bases, with 3 bases sitting between them. The CDR3 is 12 residues long. Per germline, CDR1 LGHNA and CDR2 YNFKEQ. The CDR3 loop is CASSQEIDTQYF. Here the CDR3 DNA reads TGTGCCAGCAGCCAAGAGATAGATACGCAGTATTTT.

The chain is built from TRBV7-9 and TRBJ1-2; possibly TRBD1 for D (6 bases). Germline values: CDR1 SEHNR, CDR2 FQNEAQ (reference sequence). This CDR3 has 15 residues. V lost 5 bases and J 7 bases, leaving 20 bases between the germline ends. Here the CDR3 DNA reads TGTGCCAGCAGCCCTACAGGGTTGGAGCTGTTTGGCTACACCTTC. This translates into CASSPTGLELFGYTF.

The rearrangement links TRBV30 to TRBJ1-6; D remains unclear. The CDR3 is 14 amino acids. Germline V gene data show CDR1 as GTSNPN and CDR2 as SVGIG (reference sequence). V gave up 0 bases and J gave up 9 bases, with 12 bases separating them. The CDR3 sequence: CAWSVQAGGSPLHF. The CDR3 DNA sequence: TGTGCCTGGAGTGTACAAGCTGGCGGTTCACCCCTCCACTTT.

This sequence joins TRBV7-5 and TRBJ2-7; the D call of TRBD1 is as the table states it, not checked on the DNA. TRBV7-5 is described as a pseudogene. The CDR3 is made up of 16 amino acids. As DNA, the CDR3 is TGTGTCAGAAGCTCCCAACCAGGGGATCTGACCTACGAGCAGTACTTC. This codes for CVRSSQPGDLTYEQYF.

The gene calls are TRBV10-2 and TRBJ2-7; 9 bases agree with TRBD2. This CDR3 spans 14 amino acids. Germline values: CDR1 WSHSY, CDR2 SAAADI. Trimming took 6 bases from V and 1 from J; bases not matched to a gene: 4. The CDR3 DNA reads as TGCGCCAGCAGAGTTAGCGGGGGTTCCTACGAGCAGTACTTC. Translation gives CASRVSGGSYEQYF.